These T cell receptor beta chains were read from a single sample in a study of metastatic and nonmetastatic thyroid tumors. Using MiXCR, TCRdb re-called clones from the PCR reads. The sample gives about 26,000 clones, about 26% of which show up once; about 6% is in the top ten. Sequenced sample: blood. These receptors were collected from a female donor with papillary thyroid cancer or a benign thyroid nodule (not recorded which). Some clones in this sample may be carry-over from other donors' samples. Each CDR3 is given with its conserved first and last residue. A D gene is named only where the DNA matches it firmly. Where a row states a size, it is once, few, many or the class of an expanded clone; other rows omit it.

j_call d_call v_call clone_size cdr3_aa cdr3_nt
TRBJ2-3 NA TRBV11-1 many CASSFIGSNPGTDTQYF TGTGCCAGCAGCTTCATCGGAAGTAATCCCGGCACAGATACGCAGTATTTT
TRBJ1-1 NA TRBV5-1 NA CASSLGGDGREAFF TGCGCCAGCAGCTTGGGTGGGGACGGCCGAGAAGCTTTCTTT
TRBJ2-7 TRBD1 TRBV6-1 NA CASRNRGPYEQYF TGTGCCAGCAGAAACAGGGGGCCCTACGAGCAGTACTTC
TRBJ2-1 TRBD1 TRBV9 many CASSVGGQGAYNEQFF TGTGCCAGCAGCGTAGGGGGACAGGGGGCCTACAATGAGCAGTTCTTC
TRBJ2-1 TRBD2 TRBV20-1 few CSARASGARDEQFF TGCAGTGCTAGGGCTAGCGGAGCGAGGGATGAGCAGTTCTTC
TRBJ2-1 TRBD1 TRBV20-1 NA CSARSQGAPWCEQFF TGCAGTGCTAGGTCCCAGGGGGCACCTTGGTGTGAGCAGTTCTTC
TRBJ1-2 NA TRBV18 NA CASSPAGGSYGYTF TGTGCCAGCTCACCAGCCGGGGGCTCATATGGCTACACCTTC
TRBJ2-3 TRBD1 TRBV6-6 medium-sized CASSYGTARTDTQYF TGTGCCAGCAGTTACGGGACAGCAAGGACAGATACGCAGTATTTT
TRBJ2-3 NA TRBV6-2/TRBV6-3 few CASSFTVAGFTDTQYF TGTGCCAGCAGCTTCACAGTGGCAGGGTTCACAGATACGCAGTATTTT
TRBJ2-1 NA TRBV6-2/TRBV6-3 few CASSYGGRATHEQFF TGTGCCAGCAGTTACGGAGGCAGAGCGACGCATGAGCAGTTCTTC
TRBJ1-5 NA TRBV19 medium-sized CASSISGMAQPQHF TGTGCCAGTAGTATCTCAGGAATGGCCCAGCCCCAGCATTTT
TRBJ2-7 TRBD2 TRBV6-1 NA CASSRTSFVYEQYF TGTGCCAGCAGCCGGACTAGCTTTGTCTACGAGCAGTACTTC
TRBJ1-5 NA TRBV19 many CASSIPVRSSNNQPQHF TGTGCCAGTAGTATCCCGGTCCGCAGTTCGAACAATCAGCCCCAGCATTTT
TRBJ1-1 NA TRBV5-1 NA CASSSNRAGGTEAFF TGCGCCAGCAGTTCCAACAGGGCCGGGGGCACTGAAGCTTTCTTT
TRBJ1-6 NA TRBV11-3 NA CASTPMGSPLHF TGTGCCAGCACCCCAATGGGATCACCCCTCCACTTT
TRBJ2-3 NA TRBV19 NA CASAGARTDTQYF TGTGCCAGTGCAGGGGCGCGCACAGATACGCAGTATTTT
TRBJ2-3 TRBD2 TRBV5-6 NA CASSLESGSWDYTDTQYF TGTGCCAGCAGCTTGGAAAGCGGGAGTTGGGATTACACAGATACGCAGTATTTT
TRBJ2-1 NA TRBV7-8 many CASSLVDERPYNEQFF TGTGCCAGCAGCTTAGTTGACGAGCGCCCTTACAATGAGCAGTTCTTC
TRBJ2-3 TRBD2 TRBV28 NA CASSSGSGLAGGGNTQYF TGTGCCAGCTCGTCGGGGTCGGGACTAGCGGGAGGGGGAAATACGCAGTATTTT
TRBJ1-2 NA TRBV5-5 many CASTSGSEYGYTF TGTGCCAGCACCTCAGGGAGTGAGTATGGCTACACCTTC
TRBJ1-6 NA TRBV20-1 many CSASGRRGNSPLHF TGCAGTGCCTCAGGTCGGCGCGGGAATTCACCCCTCCACTTT
TRBJ1-5 NA TRBV6-1 NA CASSESIAGGNQPQHF TGTGCCAGCAGTGAAAGTATCGCGGGGGGCAATCAGCCCCAGCATTTT
TRBJ2-7 TRBD2 TRBV6-1 few CASSAGTSGGIYEQYF TGTGCCAGCAGTGCCGGGACTAGCGGGGGGATTTACGAGCAGTACTTC
TRBJ2-5 NA TRBV27 NA CASSFQETQYF TGTGCCAGCAGTTTCCAAGAGACCCAGTACTTC
TRBJ2-7 NA TRBV20-1 NA CSANGRRAPYEQYF TGCAGTGCTAATGGACGGCGGGCCCCTTACGAGCAGTACTTC
TRBJ1-1 NA TRBV19 large CASKPGLDWNTEAFF TGTGCCAGTAAGCCAGGTCTTGACTGGAACACTGAAGCTTTCTTT
TRBJ2-1 TRBD2 TRBV19 NA CATIIPTSGGEQFF TGTGCCACCATAATACCAACTAGCGGTGGTGAGCAGTTCTTC
TRBJ1-2 NA TRBV7-9 many CASSSQQNYGYTF TGTGCCAGCAGCTCGCAACAGAACTATGGCTACACCTTC
TRBJ2-3 NA TRBV30 many CAWSVPGAGWGDTQYF TGTGCCTGGAGTGTACCCGGCGCGGGATGGGGAGATACGCAGTATTTT
TRBJ1-6 NA TRBV28 NA CASNSLPYNSPLHF TGTGCCAGCAACAGTCTGCCCTATAATTCACCCCTCCACTTT
TRBJ2-1 TRBD2 TRBV6-1 NA CASRISLADIGGEQFF TGTGCCAGCAGAATCTCTCTAGCGGACATTGGGGGTGAGCAGTTCTTC
TRBJ2-7 NA TRBV20-1 medium-sized CSASLAGLNEQYF TGCAGTGCTAGCCTTGCGGGACTCAACGAGCAGTACTTC
TRBJ2-2 NA TRBV7-2 many CASSPPRTGELFF TGTGCCAGCAGCCCCCCAAGGACCGGGGAGCTGTTTTTT
TRBJ1-3 NA TRBV11-2 NA CASSFWGTGNTIYF TGTGCCAGCAGCTTTTGGGGGACAGGAAACACCATATATTTT
TRBJ1-2 NA TRBV7-9 NA CASSPGQSSLYGYTF TGTGCCAGCAGCCCCGGACAGTCTTCACTCTATGGCTACACCTTC
TRBJ2-6 NA TRBV10-2 NA CASSYMGASGANVLTF TGCGCCAGCAGTTACATGGGGGCGTCTGGGGCCAACGTCCTGACTTTC
TRBJ1-1 NA TRBV11-2 once CASSSGVWTEAFF TGTGCCAGCAGCTCGGGGGTTTGGACTGAAGCTTTCTTT
TRBJ1-6 NA TRBV4-1 NA CASADHVRTANSPLHF TGCGCCAGCGCTGACCATGTGAGGACAGCAAATTCACCCCTCCACTTT
TRBJ1-2 NA TRBV15 many CATSRDRQGVGYGYTF TGTGCCACCAGCAGGGACCGACAAGGGGTAGGCTATGGCTACACCTTC
TRBJ2-3 NA TRBV7-2 few CANSLVFGTDTQYF TGTGCCAACAGCTTAGTTTTTGGCACAGATACGCAGTATTTT
TRBJ2-1 TRBD2 TRBV6-2/TRBV6-3 NA CASSPTPPWSGRAVFGEQFF TGTGCCAGCAGTCCAACCCCCCCGTGGAGCGGGAGGGCCGTTTTTGGTGAGCAGTTCTTC
TRBJ1-5 NA TRBV6-1 few CASSQGVGWQPQHF TGTGCCAGCAGTCAAGGGGTGGGATGGCAGCCCCAGCATTTT
TRBJ1-1 TRBD1 TRBV6-1 few CASSLGGEGTEAFF TGTGCCAGCAGTTTAGGGGGCGAGGGCACTGAAGCTTTCTTT
TRBJ2-5 TRBD2 TRBV27 few CASSRTSGRPQETQYF TGTGCCAGCAGCCGGACTAGCGGGAGACCACAAGAGACCCAGTACTTC
TRBJ1-1 TRBD1 TRBV7-3 many CASSSGQVTEAFF TGTGCCAGCAGCTCCGGACAGGTCACTGAAGCTTTCTTT
TRBJ1-2 NA TRBV6-1 medium-sized CASSRQALYGYTF TGTGCCAGCAGTCGACAAGCCCTCTATGGCTACACCTTC
TRBJ2-3 NA TRBV11-2 NA CASSQGLHSDTQYF TGTGCCAGCAGCCAGGGACTTCACTCAGATACGCAGTATTTT
TRBJ2-2 NA TRBV11-3 NA CASSTPRYTGELFF TGTGCCAGCAGCACGCCGCGGTACACCGGGGAGCTGTTTTTT
TRBJ2-6 TRBD2 TRBV7-3 NA CASSLSAGAGANVLTF TGTGCCAGCAGCTTAAGCGCGGGAGCCGGGGCCAACGTCCTGACTTTC
TRBJ2-7 TRBD2 TRBV18 NA CASSPRGSGESYEQYF TGTGCCAGCTCACCAAGAGGGAGCGGGGAGTCCTACGAGCAGTACTTC
TRBJ1-2 NA TRBV6-5 medium-sized CASSYGKTLTDYGYTF TGTGCCAGCAGTTACGGAAAAACATTGACAGACTATGGCTACACCTTC
TRBJ2-7 TRBD1 TRBV7-8 NA CASREDRVTYEQYF TGTGCCAGCAGGGAAGACAGGGTGACCTACGAGCAGTACTTC
TRBJ2-5 TRBD2 TRBV6-2/TRBV6-3 many CASSYGLAGSTGETQYF TGTGCCAGCAGTTACGGACTAGCGGGTTCAACGGGGGAGACCCAGTACTTC
TRBJ1-2 NA TRBV6-1 NA CASSWGGGGGGYTF TGTGCCAGCAGTTGGGGGGGGGGAGGCGGTGGCTACACCTTC
TRBJ2-7 NA TRBV27 NA CASSPGLSVNEQYF TGTGCCAGCAGCCCGGGACTTAGCGTAAACGAGCAGTACTTC
TRBJ2-5 NA TRBV11-2 many CASSQGTGRSQETQYF TGTGCCAGCAGCCAAGGTACAGGGAGGTCCCAAGAGACCCAGTACTTC
TRBJ2-1 TRBD1 TRBV19 NA CASSIVQPTGCDEQFF TGTGCCAGTAGTATAGTTCAACCGACAGGGTGCGATGAGCAGTTCTTC